One sample yielded the 11 T cell receptor beta chains listed below, sequenced in a study of cytomegalovirus exposure and HLA in healthy donors. PCR employed 60 Vbeta and 13 Jbeta primers. Clones were read by immunoSEQ multiplex PCR, and TCRdb kept only the in-frame ones, dropping some. The sample has some 200,000 clones, over 65% seen once. The sample taken for sequencing was PBMCs. The receptors come from a young man in good health and CMV-seronegative.

This chain uses TRBV10-3 with TRBJ1-3, with TRBD1 matching 12 bases. Trimming removed 4 bases from V and 2 bases from J; junction bases left unmatched: 9. CDR3 length: 18 residues. Germline assignment: CDR1 ENHRY and CDR2 SYGVKD. Here the CDR3 DNA reads TGTGCCATCAGTGGAGGGGACAGGGGGCTGGTGGCTGGAAACACCATATATTTT. This gives the protein CAISGGDRGLVAGNTIYF.

V usage is TRBV18 and J usage is TRBJ1-3; 8 nucleotides agree with TRBD1. The CDR3 is 16 amino acids. In germline, CDR1 is KGHSH, CDR2 LQKENI. Losses at the gene ends were 2 bases for V and 0 bases for J; bases not matched to a gene: 3. The CDR3: CASSPIGTGSGNTIYF. The CDR3 DNA is TGTGCCAGCTCACCAATTGGGACAGGCTCTGGAAACACCATATATTTT.

Turning to this clone: Different DNA sequences within this sample yield the same CDR3. This chain uses TRBV30 with TRBJ1-1; D may be TRBD1 (6 bases). This CDR3 contains 12 residues. Germline V gene lookup returns CDR1 GTSNPN and CDR2 SVGIG (reference sequence). V shed 8 bases and J shed 4 bases, with 14 bases lying between them. CDR3 sequence (DNA): TGTGCCGGGGGGGCGGGGTTCACTGAAGCTTTCTTT. Its translation is CAGGAGFTEAFF. The whole variable domain, remainder taken from reference TRBV30 and TRBJ1-1, is SQTIHQWPATLVQPVGSPLSLECTVEGTSNPNLYWYRQAAGRGLQLLFYSVGIGQISSEVPQNLSASRPQDRQFILSSKKLLLSDSGFYLCAGGAGFTEAFFGQGTRLTVV.

The chain couples TRBV30 to TRBJ1-5; 11 bases align to TRBD1. This CDR3 comprises 16 residues. Germline V lookup: CDR1 GTSNPN, CDR2 SVGIG (reference sequence). V lost 4 bases, J lost 2 bases, and 7 bases stayed unmatched. Here the CDR3 DNA reads TGTGCCTGGACACGAGCGGGACAGGGGGGCAATCAGCCCCAGCATTTT. Protein sequence: CAWTRAGQGGNQPQHF.

J is TRBJ2-7 and V is TRBV20-1, with 7 bases that match TRBD2. The J segment lost 9 bases and the V segment lost 6 bases, leaving 8 bases of the junction unmatched. Germline-derived CDR1 and CDR2 are DFQATT and SNEGSKA (reference sequence). The CDR3 contains 11 residues. The CDR3 here is CSAGGKSGQYF. The CDR3 DNA follows: TGCAGTGCGGGGGGGAAGTCGGGGCAGTACTTC.

The chain has TRBV4-1 and TRBJ1-2; no firm D call. The CDR3 has 15 amino acids. Per the germline V gene, CDR1 is MGHRA and CDR2 is YSYEKL. With 0 bases removed from V and 4 bases from J, the gap between germline ends came to 12 bases. Written as DNA, the CDR3 is TGCGCCAGCAGCCAAGATCACGACCGACTCTATGGCTACACCTTC. It encodes CASSQDHDRLYGYTF.

As to this clone: One end of the junction varies from germline; a read error may be responsible. The rearrangement uses TRBV7-9 and TRBJ1-3; 7 bases fit TRBD1. CDR1 is SEHNR, CDR2 FQNEAQ, per germline (reference sequence). The CDR3 spans 15 residues. The CDR3 is CSSSLMTGTGNTIYF. In DNA, the CDR3 is TGTTCCAGCAGCTTAATGACAGGGACTGGAAACACCATATATTTT.

In this sample, this clone turned up once. V gene TRBV7-9 combines with J gene TRBJ2-7; 9 nucleotides line up with TRBD1. V trimming: 5 bases; J trimming: 3 bases; junction bases outside the gene matches: 5. The germline CDR1 and CDR2 sequences are SEHNR and FQNEAQ (reference sequence). The CDR3 is 14 amino acids. The CDR3: CASSTTGGVYEQYF. CDR3 sequence (DNA): TGTGCCAGCAGCACAACAGGGGGCGTCTACGAGCAGTACTTC.

For the CDR3, the DNA is TGTGCCAGCAGTTTCGTAATTGTGCGGCGGGAGGTGTCGGAGCAGTTCTTC. It specifies CASSFVIVRREVSEQFF. V usage is TRBV28 and J usage is TRBJ2-1, with 8 positions matching TRBD2. The germline V gene has CDR1 MDHEN and CDR2 SYDVKM. With V trimmed by 3 bases and J by 10 bases, 17 bases remained unmatched. This CDR3 is 17 amino acids long.

This chain joins TRBV5-1 and TRBJ2-5, with D tentatively TRBD1 (5 bases). The germline CDR1 and CDR2 sequences are SGHRS and YFSETQ. This CDR3 spans 14 amino acids. V lost 0 bases to trimming and J lost 9 bases, with 15 bases between them. The CDR3 spells CASSLDRWAWAQYF. The CDR3 DNA follows: TGCGCCAGCAGCTTGGACAGGTGGGCATGGGCCCAGTACTTC. The complete variable domain, with remaining parts taken from reference TRBV5-1 and TRBJ2-5, reads KAGVTQTPRYLIKTRGQQVTLSCSPISGHRSVSWYQQTPGQGLQFLFEYFSETQRNKGNFPGRFSGRQFSNSRSEMNVSTLELGDSALYLCASSLDRWAWAQYFGPGTRLLVL.

This clone was recorded a few times. The CDR3 here is CASSYSGSSYNEQFF. The CDR3 region has the DNA TGTGCCAGCAGCTATAGCGGGAGCTCCTACAATGAGCAGTTCTTC. The V call is TRBV11-1, the J call TRBJ2-1; 9 nucleotides align to TRBD2. The CDR3 totals 15 residues. Germline V gene data show CDR1 as SGHAT and CDR2 as FQDESV (reference sequence). V shed 4 bases and J 0 bases; nucleotides not matched to a gene: 1.